The source of this T cell receptor beta chain is a study of PD-1 blockade in classical Hodgkin lymphoma. As to time point: cycle 4 day 1 (C4D1), after less than seven weeks of nivolumab. No patient escaped relapse after autologous stem cell transplantation, and brentuximab vedotin exposure varied. The CDR3 has 14 amino acids. CDR1 and CDR2 (germline): SGHRS, YFSETQ. Trimming shortened V by 1 base and J by 4 bases, and 11 bases separated the two germline ends. Method: immunoSEQ multiplex PCR; TCRdb's copy keeps in-frame clones and lacks some. Of roughly 100,000 clones in the sample, around nine tenths were seen once. Study observations and caveats: The baseline diversity of complete responders showed similarity to that of newly diagnosed patients. It was reported that newly diagnosed patients had less baseline TCR diversity than healthy donors.

As regards this clone: Its matching antigen is unknown.

V is TRBV5-1 and J is TRBJ1-1; D is unresolved. This receptor was taken from a human donor with classical Hodgkin lymphoma. Sequenced here: peripheral blood mononuclear cells (PBMCs), sampled before the fourth cycle of nivolumab. The CDR3 region is CASSLTGAITEAFF. The DNA of the CDR3 is TGCGCCAGCAGCTTGACGGGCGCGATCACTGAAGCTTTCTTT.